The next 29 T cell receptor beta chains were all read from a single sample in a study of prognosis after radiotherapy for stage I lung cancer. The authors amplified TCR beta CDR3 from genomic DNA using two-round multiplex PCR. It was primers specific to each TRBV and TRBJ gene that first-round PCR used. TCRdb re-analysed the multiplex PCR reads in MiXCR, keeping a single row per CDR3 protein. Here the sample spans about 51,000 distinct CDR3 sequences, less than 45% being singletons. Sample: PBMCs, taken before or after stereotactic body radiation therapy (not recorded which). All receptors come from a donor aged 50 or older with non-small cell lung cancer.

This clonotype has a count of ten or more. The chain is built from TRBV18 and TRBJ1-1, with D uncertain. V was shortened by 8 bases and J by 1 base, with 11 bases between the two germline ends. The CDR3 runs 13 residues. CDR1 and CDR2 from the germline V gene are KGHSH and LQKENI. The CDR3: CASPQSPNTEAFF. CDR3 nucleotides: TGTGCCAGCCCCCAGAGTCCGAACACTGAAGCTTTCTTT. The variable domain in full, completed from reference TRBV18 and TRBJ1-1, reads NAGVMQNPRHLVRRRGQEARLRCSPMKGHSHVYWYRQLPEEGLKFMVYLQKENIIDESGMPKERFSAEFPKEGPSILRIQQVVRGDSAAYFCASPQSPNTEAFFGQGTRLTVV.

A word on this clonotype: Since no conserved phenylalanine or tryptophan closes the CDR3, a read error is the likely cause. CDR3 sequence: CASSSYLFGRGGYTL. The CDR3, as DNA: TGTGCCAGCAGTAGCTACCTGTTTGGCAGGGGTGGCTACACCTTA. The chain couples TRBV6-8 to TRBJ1-2; a possible D gene is TRBD1 (6 bases). The V gene's germline CDR1 is MNHGY and CDR2 SAAAGT. The CDR3 spans 15 residues. Trimming shortened V by 5 bases and J by 7 bases, and 20 bases separated the two germline ends.

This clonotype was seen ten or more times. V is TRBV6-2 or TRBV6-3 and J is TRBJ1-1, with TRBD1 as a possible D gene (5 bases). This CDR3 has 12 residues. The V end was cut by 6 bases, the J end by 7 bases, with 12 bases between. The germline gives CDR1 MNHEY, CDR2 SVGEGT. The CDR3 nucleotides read TGTGCCAGCAGCCAATCGGGGCTTGAAGCTTTCTTT. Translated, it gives CASSQSGLEAFF.

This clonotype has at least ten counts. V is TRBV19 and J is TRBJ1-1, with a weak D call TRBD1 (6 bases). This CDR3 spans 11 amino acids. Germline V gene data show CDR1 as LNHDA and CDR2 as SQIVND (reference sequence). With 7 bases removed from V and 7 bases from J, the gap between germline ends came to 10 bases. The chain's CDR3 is CASKTGLEAFF. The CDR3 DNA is TGTGCCAGTAAAACAGGGCTTGAAGCTTTCTTT. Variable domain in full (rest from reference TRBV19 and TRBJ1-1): DGGITQSPKYLFRKEGQNVTLSCEQNLNHDAMYWYRQDPGQGLRLIYYSQIVNDFQKGDIAEGYSVSREKKESFPLTVTSAQKNPTAFYLCASKTGLEAFFGQGTRLTVV.

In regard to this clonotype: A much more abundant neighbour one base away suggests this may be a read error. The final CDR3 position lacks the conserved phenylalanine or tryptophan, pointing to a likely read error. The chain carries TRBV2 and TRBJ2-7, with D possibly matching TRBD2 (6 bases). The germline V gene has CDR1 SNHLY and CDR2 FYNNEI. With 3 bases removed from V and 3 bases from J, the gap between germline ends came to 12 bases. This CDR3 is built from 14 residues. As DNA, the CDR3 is TGTGCCAGCAGTGATGGCGGGGCCGGCTACGAGCAGTACCTC. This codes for CASSDGGAGYEQYL.

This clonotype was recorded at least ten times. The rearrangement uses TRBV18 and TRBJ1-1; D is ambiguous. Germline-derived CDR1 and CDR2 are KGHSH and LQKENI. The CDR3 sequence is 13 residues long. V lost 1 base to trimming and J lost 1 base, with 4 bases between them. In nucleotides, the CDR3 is TGTGCCAGCTCACCACGGGGGAACACTGAAGCTTTCTTT. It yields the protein CASSPRGNTEAFF.

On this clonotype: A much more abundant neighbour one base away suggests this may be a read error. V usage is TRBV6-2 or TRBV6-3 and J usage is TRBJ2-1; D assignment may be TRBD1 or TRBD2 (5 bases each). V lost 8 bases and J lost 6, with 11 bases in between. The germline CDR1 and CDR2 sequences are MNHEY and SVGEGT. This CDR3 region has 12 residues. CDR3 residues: CASEGWFNEQFF. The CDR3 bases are TGTGCCAGCGAGGGGTGGTTCAATGAGCAGTTCTTC.

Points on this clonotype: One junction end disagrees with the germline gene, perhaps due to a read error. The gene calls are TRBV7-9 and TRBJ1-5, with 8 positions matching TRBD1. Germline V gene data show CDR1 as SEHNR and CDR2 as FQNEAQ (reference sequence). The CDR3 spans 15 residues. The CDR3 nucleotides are TGTGCCAGCAGCCGAACCGGGACAGGTAGCCAGCCCAAGCACTTT. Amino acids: CASSRTGTGSQPKHF.

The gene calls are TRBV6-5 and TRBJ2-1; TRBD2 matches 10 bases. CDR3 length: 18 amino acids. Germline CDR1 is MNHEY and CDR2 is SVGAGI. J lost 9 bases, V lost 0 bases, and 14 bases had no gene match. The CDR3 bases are TGTGCCAGCAGTTACTCGCTCGTCCTAGCGGGAGTTCGTAGTGAGCAGTTCTTC. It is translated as CASSYSLVLAGVRSEQFF.

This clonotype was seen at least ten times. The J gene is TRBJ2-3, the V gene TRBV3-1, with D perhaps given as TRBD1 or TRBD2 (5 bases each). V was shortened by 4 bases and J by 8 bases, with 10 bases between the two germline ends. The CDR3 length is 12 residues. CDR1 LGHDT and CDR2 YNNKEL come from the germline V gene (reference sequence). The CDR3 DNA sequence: TGTGCCAGCAGCCGCCAGGGAGTTACGCAGTATTTT. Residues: CASSRQGVTQYF.

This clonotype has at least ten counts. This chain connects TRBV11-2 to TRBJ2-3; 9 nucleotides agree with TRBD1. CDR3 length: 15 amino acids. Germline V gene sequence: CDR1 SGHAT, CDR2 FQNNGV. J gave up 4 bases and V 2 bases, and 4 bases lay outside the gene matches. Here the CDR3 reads CASSLRTGVSDTQYF. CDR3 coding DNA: TGTGCCAGCAGCTTACGGACAGGGGTTTCAGATACGCAGTATTTT.

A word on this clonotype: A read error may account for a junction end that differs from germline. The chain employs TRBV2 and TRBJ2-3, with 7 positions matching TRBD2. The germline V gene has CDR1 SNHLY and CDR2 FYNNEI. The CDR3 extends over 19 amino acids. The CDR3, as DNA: TGTGCCAGCAGTGGAGGACCTAGCGGTACTTTCTTTAGCACATATACGCAGTATTTT. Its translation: CASSGGPSGTFFSTYTQYF.

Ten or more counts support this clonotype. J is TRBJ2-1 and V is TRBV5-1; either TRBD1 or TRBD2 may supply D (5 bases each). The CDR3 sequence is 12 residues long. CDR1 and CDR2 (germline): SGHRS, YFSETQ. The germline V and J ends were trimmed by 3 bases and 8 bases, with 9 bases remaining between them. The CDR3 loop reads CASSSGGDEQFF. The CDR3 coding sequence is TGCGCCAGCAGCTCTGGGGGAGATGAGCAGTTCTTC.

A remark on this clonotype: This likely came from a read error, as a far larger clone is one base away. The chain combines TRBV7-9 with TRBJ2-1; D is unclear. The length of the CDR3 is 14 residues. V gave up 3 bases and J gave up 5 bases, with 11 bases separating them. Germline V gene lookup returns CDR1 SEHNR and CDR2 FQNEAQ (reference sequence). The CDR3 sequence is CASSFQTCHNEQFF. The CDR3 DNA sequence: TGTGCCAGCAGCTTCCAGACTTGTCACAATGAGCAGTTCTTC.

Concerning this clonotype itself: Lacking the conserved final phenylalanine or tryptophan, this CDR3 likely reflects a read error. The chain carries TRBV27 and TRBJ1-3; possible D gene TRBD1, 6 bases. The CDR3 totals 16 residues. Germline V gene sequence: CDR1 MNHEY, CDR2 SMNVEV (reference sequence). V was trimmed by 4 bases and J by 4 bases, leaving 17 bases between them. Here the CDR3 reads CASSSQGPQRGNTIYL. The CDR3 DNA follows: TGTGCCAGCAGTTCACAGGGACCCCAAAGGGGAAACACCATATATCTT.

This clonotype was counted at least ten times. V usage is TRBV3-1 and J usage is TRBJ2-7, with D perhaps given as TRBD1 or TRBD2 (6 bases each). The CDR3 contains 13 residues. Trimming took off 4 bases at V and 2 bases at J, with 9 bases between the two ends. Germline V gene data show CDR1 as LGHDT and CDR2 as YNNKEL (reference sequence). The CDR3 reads CASSPGGTYEQYF. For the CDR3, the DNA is TGTGCCAGCAGCCCCGGGGGCACCTACGAGCAGTACTTC.

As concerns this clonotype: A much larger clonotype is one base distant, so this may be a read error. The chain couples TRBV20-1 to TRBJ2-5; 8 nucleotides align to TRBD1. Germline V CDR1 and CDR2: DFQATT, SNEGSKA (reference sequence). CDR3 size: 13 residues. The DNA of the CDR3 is TGCATCCCGACAGGGGTGACACAAGAGACCCAGTACTTC. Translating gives CIPTGVTQETQYF.

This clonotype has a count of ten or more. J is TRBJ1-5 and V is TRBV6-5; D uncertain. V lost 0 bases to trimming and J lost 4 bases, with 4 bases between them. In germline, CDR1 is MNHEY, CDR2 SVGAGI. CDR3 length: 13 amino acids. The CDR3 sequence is CASSYSRNQPQHF. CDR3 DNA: TGTGCCAGCAGTTACTCGAGAAATCAGCCCCAGCATTTT.

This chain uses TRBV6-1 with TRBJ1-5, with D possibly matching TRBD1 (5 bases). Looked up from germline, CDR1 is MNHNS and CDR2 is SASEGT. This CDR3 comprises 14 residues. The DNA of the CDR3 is TGTAACAGCAGCCCCGGCGGGGCGTATCGGCCCCAGCATTTT. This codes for CNSSPGGAYRPQHF.

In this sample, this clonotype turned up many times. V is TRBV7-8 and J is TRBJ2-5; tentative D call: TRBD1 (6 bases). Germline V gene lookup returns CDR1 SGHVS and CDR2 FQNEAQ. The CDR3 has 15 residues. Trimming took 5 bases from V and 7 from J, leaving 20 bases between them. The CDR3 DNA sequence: TGTGCCAGCAGCCGACAGGACCCCTCATTTGGGACCCAGTACTTC. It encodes CASSRQDPSFGTQYF.

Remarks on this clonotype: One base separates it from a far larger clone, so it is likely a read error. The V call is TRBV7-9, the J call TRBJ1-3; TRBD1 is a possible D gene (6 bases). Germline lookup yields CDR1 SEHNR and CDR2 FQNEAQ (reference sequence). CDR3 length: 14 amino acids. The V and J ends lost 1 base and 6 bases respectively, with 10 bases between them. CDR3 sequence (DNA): TGTGCCAGCAGCTTAGTTTCAGGGGTAAACACCATATATTTT. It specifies CASSLVSGVNTIYF.

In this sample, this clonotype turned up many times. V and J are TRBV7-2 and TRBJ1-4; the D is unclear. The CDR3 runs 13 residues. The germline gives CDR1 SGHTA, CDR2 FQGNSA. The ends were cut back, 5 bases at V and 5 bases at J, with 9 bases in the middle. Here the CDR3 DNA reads TGTGCCAGCAGCCTGGGGAGGAATGAAAAACTGTTTTTT. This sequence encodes CASSLGRNEKLFF.

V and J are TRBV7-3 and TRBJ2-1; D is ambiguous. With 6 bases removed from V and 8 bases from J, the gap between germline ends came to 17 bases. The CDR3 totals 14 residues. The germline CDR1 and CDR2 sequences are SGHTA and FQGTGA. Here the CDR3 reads CASRKGPNVHEQFF. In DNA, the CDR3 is TGTGCCAGCAGAAAGGGCCCAAACGTCCATGAGCAGTTCTTC.

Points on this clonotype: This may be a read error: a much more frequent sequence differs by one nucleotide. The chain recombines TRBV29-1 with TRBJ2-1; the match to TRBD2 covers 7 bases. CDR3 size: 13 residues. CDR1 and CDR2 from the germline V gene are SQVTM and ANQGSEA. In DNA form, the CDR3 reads TGCAGCGTTGTAGACGGGAGGAGGAATGAGCATTTCTTC. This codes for CSVVDGRRNEHFF.

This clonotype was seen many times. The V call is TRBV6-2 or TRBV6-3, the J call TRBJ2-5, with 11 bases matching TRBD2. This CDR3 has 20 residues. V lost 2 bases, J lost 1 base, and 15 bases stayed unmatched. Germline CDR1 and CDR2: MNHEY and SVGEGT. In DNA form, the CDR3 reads TGTGCCAGCAGTTACCCCCCTCGGCTAGCGGGAGGCCAGGCCCAAGAGACCCAGTACTTC. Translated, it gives CASSYPPRLAGGQAQETQYF.

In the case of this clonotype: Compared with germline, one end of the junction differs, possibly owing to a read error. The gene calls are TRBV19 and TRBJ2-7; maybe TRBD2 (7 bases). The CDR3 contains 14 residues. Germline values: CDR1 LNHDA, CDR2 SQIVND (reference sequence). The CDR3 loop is CSSSMGGPIYEHYF. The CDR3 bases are TGTTCCAGTAGTATGGGGGGGCCTATCTACGAGCATTACTTC.

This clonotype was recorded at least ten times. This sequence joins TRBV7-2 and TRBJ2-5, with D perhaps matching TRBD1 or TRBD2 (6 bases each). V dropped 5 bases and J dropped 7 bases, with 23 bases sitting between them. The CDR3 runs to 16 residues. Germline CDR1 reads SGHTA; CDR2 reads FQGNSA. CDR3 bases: TGTGCCAGCAGCCCCCGGGCCGGGGGCAGGTACGGGACCCAGTACTTC. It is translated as CASSPRAGGRYGTQYF.

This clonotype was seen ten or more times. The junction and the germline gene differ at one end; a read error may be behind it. The CDR3 region has the DNA TGTGCTAGTGGCAGTGGGAGGGGTCAGAATTTT. Amino acids: CASGSGRGQNF. J is TRBJ1-3 and V is TRBV12-5, with TRBD1 as a possible D gene (5 bases). Germline CDR1 and CDR2: LGHNT and FRNRAP. CDR3 length equals 11 residues.

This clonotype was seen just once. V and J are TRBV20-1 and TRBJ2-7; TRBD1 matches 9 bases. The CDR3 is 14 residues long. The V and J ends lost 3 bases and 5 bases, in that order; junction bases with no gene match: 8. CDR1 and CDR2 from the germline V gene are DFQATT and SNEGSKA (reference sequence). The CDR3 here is CSARIGTGFNEQYF. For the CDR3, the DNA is TGCAGTGCTAGGATAGGGACAGGGTTCAACGAGCAGTACTTC.